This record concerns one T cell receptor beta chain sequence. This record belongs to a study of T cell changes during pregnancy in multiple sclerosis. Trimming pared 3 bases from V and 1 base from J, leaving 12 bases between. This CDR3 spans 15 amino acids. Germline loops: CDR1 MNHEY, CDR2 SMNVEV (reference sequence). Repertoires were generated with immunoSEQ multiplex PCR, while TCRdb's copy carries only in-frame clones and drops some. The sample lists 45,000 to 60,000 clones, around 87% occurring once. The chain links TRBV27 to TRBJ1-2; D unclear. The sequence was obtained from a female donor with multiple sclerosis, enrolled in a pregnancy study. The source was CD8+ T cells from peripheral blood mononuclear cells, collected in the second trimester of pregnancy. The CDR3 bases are TGTGCCAGCAGTTTTGGGCAGGAGGGTAACTATGGCTACACCTTC. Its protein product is CASSFGQEGNYGYTF.